The rows below give T cell receptor beta chains drawn from one sample of a study of blood T cells in healthy people across ages. TCRdb re-called the 5' RACE reads through MiXCR, storing one row per CDR3 protein. The sample has around 1.1 million distinct CDR3 sequences, roughly two fifths seen once. Sequences were obtained from blood. These receptors all stem from a man aged 18 to 30 in good health. The CDR3 runs from the conserved cysteine through the conserved F or W. D genes are given only for firm matches. Size tells how often a clone was seen (once, few, many) or the class of an expanded clone, and some rows leave it out.

j_gene: TRBJ2-1; d_gene: -; v_gene: TRBV12-3/TRBV12-4; abundance: many; CDR3aa: CASSFSSYNEQFF; CDR3nt: TGTGCCAGCAGCTTTAGCTCCTACAATGAGCAGTTCTTC
j_gene: TRBJ1-1; d_gene: -; v_gene: TRBV7-8; abundance: -; CDR3aa: CASSLERQNTEAFF; CDR3nt: TGTGCCAGCAGCTTAGAGAGGCAGAACACTGAAGCTTTCTTT
j_gene: TRBJ1-5; d_gene: -; v_gene: TRBV20-1; abundance: -; CDR3aa: CSARKGVEQPQHF; CDR3nt: TGCAGTGCTAGGAAGGGGGTCGAACAGCCCCAGCATTTT
j_gene: TRBJ1-5; d_gene: TRBD1; v_gene: TRBV7-9; abundance: -; CDR3aa: CASSLSGQGLQPQHF; CDR3nt: TGTGCCAGCAGCTTATCGGGACAGGGACTGCAGCCCCAGCATTTT
j_gene: TRBJ1-2; d_gene: TRBD1; v_gene: TRBV7-9; abundance: -; CDR3aa: CTSSTIFGDRVGDYGYTF; CDR3nt: TGTACCAGCAGCACCATTTTCGGGGACAGGGTAGGGGACTATGGCTACACCTTC
j_gene: TRBJ2-3; d_gene: -; v_gene: TRBV20-1; abundance: -; CDR3aa: CGAPRASVADTQYF; CDR3nt: TGCGGTGCCCCCCGGGCGAGCGTGGCAGATACGCAGTATTTT
j_gene: TRBJ2-3; d_gene: -; v_gene: TRBV20-1; abundance: -; CDR3aa: CSARDGPGTQYF; CDR3nt: TGCAGTGCTAGAGATGGTCCGGGTACGCAGTATTTT
j_gene: TRBJ1-1; d_gene: -; v_gene: TRBV20-1; abundance: many; CDR3aa: CSATQGVEAFF; CDR3nt: TGCAGTGCTACGCAAGGGGTTGAAGCTTTCTTT
j_gene: TRBJ1-1; d_gene: TRBD1; v_gene: TRBV15; abundance: once; CDR3aa: CATKTGTPNTEAFF; CDR3nt: TGTGCCACCAAGACAGGGACCCCCAACACTGAAGCTTTCTTT
j_gene: TRBJ2-4; d_gene: -; v_gene: TRBV12-3/TRBV12-4; abundance: -; CDR3aa: CASSSRGGLAKNIQYF; CDR3nt: TGTGCCAGCAGTTCCCGTGGAGGGCTAGCCAAAAACATTCAGTACTTC
j_gene: TRBJ1-3; d_gene: -; v_gene: TRBV5-1; abundance: -; CDR3aa: CASSAGPSGNTIYF; CDR3nt: TGCGCCAGCAGCGCAGGTCCCTCTGGAAACACCATATATTTT
j_gene: TRBJ1-1; d_gene: -; v_gene: TRBV7-9; abundance: few; CDR3aa: CASSLSRRDDTEAFF; CDR3nt: TGTGCCAGCAGCTTAAGTCGGAGGGACGACACTGAAGCTTTCTTT
j_gene: TRBJ1-1; d_gene: -; v_gene: TRBV4-3; abundance: -; CDR3aa: CASSQDDRQSGTEAFF; CDR3nt: TGCGCCAGCAGCCAAGATGATAGACAGTCAGGCACTGAAGCTTTCTTT
j_gene: TRBJ2-3; d_gene: -; v_gene: TRBV28; abundance: few; CDR3aa: CASSNRETDTQYF; CDR3nt: TGTGCCAGCAGTAACCGGGAAACAGATACGCAGTATTTT
j_gene: TRBJ2-5; d_gene: -; v_gene: TRBV5-1; abundance: -; CDR3aa: CASSLLSGEETQYF; CDR3nt: TGCGCCAGCAGCTTGTTGTCAGGGGAAGAGACCCAGTACTTC
j_gene: TRBJ2-7; d_gene: -; v_gene: TRBV29-1; abundance: -; CDR3aa: CSVARGTGAYEQYF; CDR3nt: TGCAGCGTTGCTAGAGGGACGGGGGCCTACGAGCAGTACTTC
j_gene: TRBJ2-3; d_gene: -; v_gene: TRBV11-2; abundance: -; CDR3aa: CASTTLGSDTQYF; CDR3nt: TGTGCCAGCACTACTTTGGGGTCAGATACGCAGTATTTT
j_gene: TRBJ1-2; d_gene: -; v_gene: TRBV20-1; abundance: few; CDR3aa: CSARGANYGYTF; CDR3nt: TGCAGTGCTCGAGGGGCTAACTATGGCTACACCTTC
j_gene: TRBJ1-2; d_gene: -; v_gene: TRBV20-1; abundance: few; CDR3aa: CSASPGRNYGYTF; CDR3nt: TGCAGTGCTAGCCCCGGCCGTAACTATGGCTACACCTTC
j_gene: TRBJ2-3; d_gene: TRBD2; v_gene: TRBV20-1; abundance: few; CDR3aa: CSARLAGGPDTQYF; CDR3nt: TGCAGTGCTAGACTAGCGGGGGGGCCCGATACGCAGTATTTT
j_gene: TRBJ1-1; d_gene: TRBD1; v_gene: TRBV7-2; abundance: -; CDR3aa: CASSETGGPEAFF; CDR3nt: TGTGCCAGCAGCGAAACAGGGGGACCTGAAGCTTTCTTT
j_gene: TRBJ2-5; d_gene: -; v_gene: TRBV20-1; abundance: -; CDR3aa: CSASLGAETQYF; CDR3nt: TGCAGTGCTTCCCTCGGGGCAGAGACCCAGTACTTC
j_gene: TRBJ2-4; d_gene: TRBD2; v_gene: TRBV12-3/TRBV12-4; abundance: few; CDR3aa: CASCTSGGYNEQYF; CDR3nt: TGTGCCAGCTGCACTAGCGGGGGATACAATGAGCAGTACTTC
j_gene: TRBJ2-7; d_gene: -; v_gene: TRBV13; abundance: -; CDR3aa: CASSLFGGSYEQYF; CDR3nt: TGTGCCAGCAGCTTATTCGGAGGGTCCTACGAGCAGTACTTC
j_gene: TRBJ2-7; d_gene: TRBD2; v_gene: TRBV6-2/TRBV6-3; abundance: once; CDR3aa: CASTAPGLGTYEQYF; CDR3nt: TGTGCCAGCACCGCTCCGGGACTAGGAACCTACGAGCAGTACTTC
j_gene: TRBJ2-2; d_gene: -; v_gene: TRBV7-6; abundance: -; CDR3aa: CASSSWTALTGELFF; CDR3nt: TGTGCCAGCAGCTCATGGACAGCCCTCACCGGGGAGCTGTTTTTT
j_gene: TRBJ2-3; d_gene: -; v_gene: TRBV7-2; abundance: few; CDR3aa: CASSLSGSMADTQYF; CDR3nt: TGTGCCAGCAGCTTATCCGGTAGCATGGCAGATACGCAGTATTTT
j_gene: TRBJ1-3; d_gene: -; v_gene: TRBV7-2; abundance: -; CDR3aa: CASSLVRNSGNTIYF; CDR3nt: TGTGCCAGCAGCTTAGTGAGGAACTCTGGAAACACCATATATTTT
j_gene: TRBJ2-5; d_gene: -; v_gene: TRBV7-2; abundance: -; CDR3aa: CASSLATAEETQYF; CDR3nt: TGTGCCAGCAGCTTAGCGACAGCAGAAGAGACCCAGTACTTC
j_gene: TRBJ1-2; d_gene: -; v_gene: TRBV20-1; abundance: -; CDR3aa: CSARGEGSYGYTF; CDR3nt: TGCAGTGCTAGAGGGGAGGGGAGCTATGGCTACACCTTC
j_gene: TRBJ2-3; d_gene: -; v_gene: TRBV2; abundance: -; CDR3aa: CASSADQLTQYF; CDR3nt: TGTGCCAGCAGTGCAGACCAACTAACGCAGTATTTT
j_gene: TRBJ2-1; d_gene: -; v_gene: TRBV27; abundance: once; CDR3aa: CASSLGLGMSSYNEQFF; CDR3nt: TGTGCCAGCAGTTTGGGCCTTGGTATGAGCTCCTACAATGAGCAGTTCTTC
j_gene: TRBJ1-2; d_gene: TRBD1; v_gene: TRBV7-9; abundance: -; CDR3aa: CASSLEGARRDGYTF; CDR3nt: TGTGCCAGCAGCTTAGAGGGGGCCCGGAGAGATGGCTACACCTTC
j_gene: TRBJ2-5; d_gene: -; v_gene: TRBV20-1; abundance: -; CDR3aa: CSGGPTLQETQYF; CDR3nt: TGCAGTGGGGGACCCACCCTCCAAGAGACCCAGTACTTC
j_gene: TRBJ2-7; d_gene: TRBD2; v_gene: TRBV4-3; abundance: -; CDR3aa: CASSAHTSVEQYF; CDR3nt: TGCGCCAGCAGCGCCCACACTAGCGTCGAGCAGTACTTC
j_gene: TRBJ2-1; d_gene: TRBD2; v_gene: TRBV6-2/TRBV6-3; abundance: few; CDR3aa: CASSYWAGDENYNEQFF; CDR3nt: TGTGCCAGCAGTTACTGGGCGGGGGATGAAAACTACAATGAGCAGTTCTTC
j_gene: TRBJ1-1; d_gene: -; v_gene: TRBV29-1; abundance: -; CDR3aa: CSVGMGGDTEAFF; CDR3nt: TGCAGCGTTGGGATGGGGGGGGACACTGAAGCTTTCTTT
j_gene: TRBJ1-5; d_gene: -; v_gene: TRBV20-1; abundance: few; CDR3aa: CSARGDTNNQPQHF; CDR3nt: TGCAGTGCTAGAGGGGACACCAACAATCAGCCCCAGCATTTT
j_gene: TRBJ2-1; d_gene: -; v_gene: TRBV20-1; abundance: -; CDR3aa: CSVTLAGISYEQFF; CDR3nt: TGCAGTGTCACCCTCGCGGGGATCTCCTACGAGCAGTTCTTC
j_gene: TRBJ2-3; d_gene: -; v_gene: TRBV9; abundance: -; CDR3aa: CASSVGRQSTDTQYF; CDR3nt: TGTGCCAGCAGCGTAGGGAGACAGAGCACAGATACGCAGTATTTT
j_gene: TRBJ1-1; d_gene: -; v_gene: TRBV6-2/TRBV6-3; abundance: few; CDR3aa: CASSYGFVEAFF; CDR3nt: TGTGCCAGCAGTTATGGGTTTGTTGAAGCTTTCTTT
j_gene: TRBJ1-2; d_gene: TRBD1; v_gene: TRBV27; abundance: few; CDR3aa: CASSLSWDSAYGHTF; CDR3nt: TGTGCCAGCAGTTTATCTTGGGACAGTGCCTATGGCCACACCTTC
j_gene: TRBJ1-1; d_gene: TRBD1; v_gene: TRBV29-1; abundance: few; CDR3aa: CSVEFRDRNTEAFF; CDR3nt: TGCAGCGTCGAATTCCGGGACAGGAACACTGAAGCTTTCTTT
j_gene: TRBJ1-4; d_gene: -; v_gene: TRBV7-6; abundance: -; CDR3aa: CASSGRGQPNEKLFF; CDR3nt: TGTGCCAGCAGCGGACGAGGGCAGCCCAATGAAAAACTGTTTTTT
j_gene: TRBJ2-7; d_gene: -; v_gene: TRBV7-8; abundance: -; CDR3aa: CASSPRQVQRDEQYF; CDR3nt: TGTGCCAGCAGCCCCAGACAGGTACAACGGGACGAGCAGTACTTC